This T cell receptor beta chain was sequenced for a study of beta chain features in type 1 diabetes. Unmatched junction bases numbered 9, after V lost 4 bases and J lost 4 bases. This CDR3 spans 16 amino acids. Germline values: CDR1 SGHRS, CDR2 YFSETQ. Since all of the isolated RNA was reverse transcribed, expressed TCRB transcripts were what got sequenced. The repertoire was sequenced with immunoSEQ multiplex PCR; TCRdb's copy has only in-frame clones and lacks some. There are some 150,000 clones in the sample; 40% to 60% occur only once, and around 0.42% lies in the top ten. The chain has TRBV5-1 and TRBJ2-3; 10 positions agree with TRBD2. The clonotype was recovered from a young man in good health. The source material was Tregs from blood. The CDR3 spells CASSLTSGWGADTQYF. DNA of the CDR3: TGCGCCAGCAGCCTGACTAGCGGGTGGGGCGCAGATACGCAGTATTTT. The variable domain in full, with the rest retrieved from reference TRBV5-1 and TRBJ2-3, is KAGVTQTPRYLIKTRGQQVTLSCSPISGHRSVSWYQQTPGQGLQFLFEYFSETQRNKGNFPGRFSGRQFSNSRSEMNVSTLELGDSALYLCASSLTSGWGADTQYFGPGTRLTVL.